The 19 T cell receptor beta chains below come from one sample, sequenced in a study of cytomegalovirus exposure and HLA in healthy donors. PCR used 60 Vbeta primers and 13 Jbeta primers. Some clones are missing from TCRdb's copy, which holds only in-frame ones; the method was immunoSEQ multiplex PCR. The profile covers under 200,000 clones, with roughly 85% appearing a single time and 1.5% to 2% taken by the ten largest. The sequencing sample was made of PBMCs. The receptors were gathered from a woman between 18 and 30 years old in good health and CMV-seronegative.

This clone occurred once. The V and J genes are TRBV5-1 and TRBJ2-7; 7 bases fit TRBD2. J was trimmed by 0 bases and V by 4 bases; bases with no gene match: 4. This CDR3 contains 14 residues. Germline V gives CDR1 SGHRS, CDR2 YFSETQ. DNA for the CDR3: TGCGCCAGCAGCGACCTAGCGGCCTCCTACGAGCAGTACTTC. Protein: CASSDLAASYEQYF.

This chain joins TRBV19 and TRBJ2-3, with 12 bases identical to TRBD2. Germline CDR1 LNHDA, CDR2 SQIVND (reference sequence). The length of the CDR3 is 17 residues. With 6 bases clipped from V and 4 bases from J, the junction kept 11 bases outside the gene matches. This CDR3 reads CASSLNPSGRAADTQYF. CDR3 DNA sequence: TGTGCCAGTAGCCTAAACCCTAGCGGGAGGGCCGCAGATACGCAGTATTTT.

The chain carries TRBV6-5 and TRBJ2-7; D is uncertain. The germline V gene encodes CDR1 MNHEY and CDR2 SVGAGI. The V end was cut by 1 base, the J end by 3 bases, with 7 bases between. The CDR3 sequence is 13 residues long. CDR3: CASSYWAFYEQYF. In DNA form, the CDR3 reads TGTGCCAGCAGTTACTGGGCTTTCTACGAGCAGTACTTC.

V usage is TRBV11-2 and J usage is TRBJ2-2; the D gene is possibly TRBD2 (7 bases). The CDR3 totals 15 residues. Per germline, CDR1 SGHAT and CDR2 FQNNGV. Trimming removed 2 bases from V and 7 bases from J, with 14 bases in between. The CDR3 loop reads CASSLIGGRSGELFF. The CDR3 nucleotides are TGTGCCAGCAGCTTAATCGGGGGGCGGAGCGGGGAGCTGTTTTTT.

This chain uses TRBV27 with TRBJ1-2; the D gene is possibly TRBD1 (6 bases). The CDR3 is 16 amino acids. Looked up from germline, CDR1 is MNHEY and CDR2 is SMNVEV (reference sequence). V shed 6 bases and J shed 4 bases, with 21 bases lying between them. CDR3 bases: TGTGCCAGCAGGAATTCAGGGGTTCTACTGGGCTATGGCTACACCTTC. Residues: CASRNSGVLLGYGYTF.

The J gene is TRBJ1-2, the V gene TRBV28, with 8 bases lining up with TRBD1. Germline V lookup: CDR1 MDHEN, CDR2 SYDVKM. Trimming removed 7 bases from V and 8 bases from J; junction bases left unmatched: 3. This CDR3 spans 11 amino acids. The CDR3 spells CASISGGGYTF. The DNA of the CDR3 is TGTGCCAGCATTTCAGGGGGCGGCTACACCTTC.

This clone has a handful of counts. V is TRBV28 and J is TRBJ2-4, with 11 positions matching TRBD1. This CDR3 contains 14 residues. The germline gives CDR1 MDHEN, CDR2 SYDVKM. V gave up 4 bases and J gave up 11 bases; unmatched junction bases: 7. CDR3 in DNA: TGTGCCAGCAGTTCTAGGGGACAGGGGGTGTTTCAGTACTTC. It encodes CASSSRGQGVFQYF.

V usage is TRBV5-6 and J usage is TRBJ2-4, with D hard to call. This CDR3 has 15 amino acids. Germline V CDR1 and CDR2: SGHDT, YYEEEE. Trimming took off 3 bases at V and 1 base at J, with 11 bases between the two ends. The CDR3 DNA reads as TGTGCCAGCAGCTATGAGCCCCTGGCCAAAAACATTCAGTACTTC. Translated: CASSYEPLAKNIQYF. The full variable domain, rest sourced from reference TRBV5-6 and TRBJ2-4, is DAGVTQSPTHLIKTRGQQVTLRCSPKSGHDTVSWYQQALGQGPQFIFQYYEEEERQRGNFPDRFSGHQFPNYSSELNVNALLLGDSALYLCASSYEPLAKNIQYFGAGTRLSVL.

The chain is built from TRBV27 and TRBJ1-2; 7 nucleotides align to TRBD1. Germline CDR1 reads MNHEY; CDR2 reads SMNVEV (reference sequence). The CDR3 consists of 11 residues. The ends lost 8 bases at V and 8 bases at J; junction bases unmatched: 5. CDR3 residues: CASWTGNGYTF. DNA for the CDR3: TGTGCCAGCTGGACAGGAAACGGCTACACCTTC.

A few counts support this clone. The CDR3 loop reads CASSLAPVLSSYEQYV. The CDR3 region has the DNA TGTGCCAGCAGCTTAGCTCCGGTGCTTAGCTCCTACGAGCAGTACGTC. The chain couples TRBV11-2 to TRBJ2-7; D unresolved. Between the trimmed V and J ends, which lost 1 base and 0 bases, there was a span of 13 bases. CDR3 length: 16 residues. Germline V gene sequence: CDR1 SGHAT, CDR2 FQNNGV.

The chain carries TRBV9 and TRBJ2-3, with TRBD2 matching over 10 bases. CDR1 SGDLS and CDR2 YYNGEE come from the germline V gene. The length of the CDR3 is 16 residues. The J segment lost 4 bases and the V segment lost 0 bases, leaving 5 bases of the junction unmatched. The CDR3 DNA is TGTGCCAGCAGCGTAGGTACTAGCGGGATGGCAGATACGCAGTATTTT. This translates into CASSVGTSGMADTQYF.

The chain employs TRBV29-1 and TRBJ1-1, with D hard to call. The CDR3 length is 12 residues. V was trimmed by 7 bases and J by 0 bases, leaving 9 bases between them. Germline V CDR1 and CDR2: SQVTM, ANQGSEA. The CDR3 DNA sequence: TGCAGCGCACACAGCATGAACACTGAAGCTTTCTTT. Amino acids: CSAHSMNTEAFF.

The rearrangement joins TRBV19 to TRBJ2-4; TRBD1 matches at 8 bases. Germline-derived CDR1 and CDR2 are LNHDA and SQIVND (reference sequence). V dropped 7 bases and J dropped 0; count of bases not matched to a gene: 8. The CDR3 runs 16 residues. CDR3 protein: CASTTGGQVAKNIQYF. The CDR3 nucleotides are TGTGCCAGTACCACAGGGGGGCAAGTAGCCAAAAACATTCAGTACTTC. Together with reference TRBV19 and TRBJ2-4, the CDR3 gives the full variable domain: DGGITQSPKYLFRKEGQNVTLSCEQNLNHDAMYWYRQDPGQGLRLIYYSQIVNDFQKGDIAEGYSVSREKKESFPLTVTSAQKNPTAFYLCASTTGGQVAKNIQYFGAGTRLSVL.

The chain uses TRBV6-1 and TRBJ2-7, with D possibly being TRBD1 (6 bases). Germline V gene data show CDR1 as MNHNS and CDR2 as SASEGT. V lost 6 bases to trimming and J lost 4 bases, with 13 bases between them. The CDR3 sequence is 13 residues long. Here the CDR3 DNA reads TGTGCCAGCAGCAGGGACAAGGGGTACGAGCAGTACGTC. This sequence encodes CASSRDKGYEQYV.

The CDR3 nucleotides are TGTGCCACCAGCCGGGGAGAGGAGACAGGTGCCTACGAGCAGTACTTC. This translates into CATSRGEETGAYEQYF. The chain couples TRBV15 to TRBJ2-5, with a weak D call TRBD1 (6 bases). The assigned J gene may be wrong: the sequence end matches TRBJ2-7 better. The CDR3 sequence is 16 residues long. The germline V gene encodes CDR1 LNHNV and CDR2 YYDKDF (reference sequence).

The CDR3 reads CASSESQGAQPQHF. CDR3 in DNA: TGTGCCAGCAGTGAATCTCAGGGGGCTCAGCCCCAGCATTTT. The chain employs TRBV25-1 and TRBJ1-5; 8 positions match TRBD1. This CDR3 is built from 14 residues. V shed 1 base, J shed 6 bases, and the junction held 2 bases outside the gene matches. Germline CDR1 is MGHDK and CDR2 is SYGVNS. Based on the CDR3 plus reference TRBV25-1 and TRBJ1-5, the full variable domain is EADIYQTPRYLVIGTGKKITLECSQTMGHDKMYWYQQDPGMELHLIHYSYGVNSTEKGDLSSESTVSRIRTEHFPLTLESARPSHTSQYLCASSESQGAQPQHFGDGTRLSIL.

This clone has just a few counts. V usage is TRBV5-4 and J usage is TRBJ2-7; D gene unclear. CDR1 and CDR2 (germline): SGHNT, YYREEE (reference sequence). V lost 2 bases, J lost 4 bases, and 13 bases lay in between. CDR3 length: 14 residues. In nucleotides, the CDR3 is TGTGCCAGCAGCTTCGGCCCTGGGCAGTACGAGCAGTACTTC. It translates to CASSFGPGQYEQYF.

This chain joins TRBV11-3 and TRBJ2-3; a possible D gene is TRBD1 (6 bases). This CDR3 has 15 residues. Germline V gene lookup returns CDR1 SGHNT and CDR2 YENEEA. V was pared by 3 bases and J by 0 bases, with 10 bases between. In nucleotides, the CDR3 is TGTGCCAGCAGCTTGGGGGCTACTAGCACAGATACGCAGTATTTT. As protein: CASSLGATSTDTQYF.

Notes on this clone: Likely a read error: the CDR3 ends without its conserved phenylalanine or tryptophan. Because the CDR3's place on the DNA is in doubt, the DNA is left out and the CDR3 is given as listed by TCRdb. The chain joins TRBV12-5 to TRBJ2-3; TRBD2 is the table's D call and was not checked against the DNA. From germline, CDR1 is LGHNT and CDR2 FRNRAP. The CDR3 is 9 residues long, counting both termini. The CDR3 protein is CASGLVGGL.